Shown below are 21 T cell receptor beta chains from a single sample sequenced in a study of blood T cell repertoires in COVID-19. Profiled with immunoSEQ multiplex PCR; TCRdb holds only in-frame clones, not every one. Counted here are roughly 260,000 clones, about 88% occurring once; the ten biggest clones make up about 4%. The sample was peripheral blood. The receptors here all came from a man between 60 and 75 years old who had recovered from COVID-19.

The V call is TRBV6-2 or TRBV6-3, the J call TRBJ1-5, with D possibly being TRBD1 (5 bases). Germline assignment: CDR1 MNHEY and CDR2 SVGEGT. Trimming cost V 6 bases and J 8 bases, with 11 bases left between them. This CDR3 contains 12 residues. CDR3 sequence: CASSQDTKPQHF. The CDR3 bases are TGTGCCAGCAGCCAGGACACGAAGCCCCAGCATTTT.

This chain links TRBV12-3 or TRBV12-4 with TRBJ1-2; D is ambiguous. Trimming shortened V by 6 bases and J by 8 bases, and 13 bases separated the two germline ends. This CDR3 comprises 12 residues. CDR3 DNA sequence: TGTGCCAGCAGCCCGCAAAGCTGGGGCTACACCTTC. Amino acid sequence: CASSPQSWGYTF.

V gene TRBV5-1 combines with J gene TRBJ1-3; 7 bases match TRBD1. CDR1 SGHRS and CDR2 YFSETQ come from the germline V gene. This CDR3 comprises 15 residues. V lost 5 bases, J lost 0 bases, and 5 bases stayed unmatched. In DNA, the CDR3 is TGCGCCAGCAGAAAAGGGACAGACTCTGGAAACACCATATATTTT. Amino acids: CASRKGTDSGNTIYF.

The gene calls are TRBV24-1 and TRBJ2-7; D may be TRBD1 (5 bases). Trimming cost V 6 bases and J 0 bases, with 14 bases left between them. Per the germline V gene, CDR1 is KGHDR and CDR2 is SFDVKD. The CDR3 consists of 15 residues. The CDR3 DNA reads TGTGCCACCAGTCAAACAGGAACTAACTCCTACGAGCAGTACTTC. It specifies CATSQTGTNSYEQYF.

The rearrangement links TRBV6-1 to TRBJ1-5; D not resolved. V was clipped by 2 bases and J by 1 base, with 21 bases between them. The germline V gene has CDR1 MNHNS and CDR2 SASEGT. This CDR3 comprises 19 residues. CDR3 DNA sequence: TGTGCCAGCAGTGAAACGAGGGCCCGGGAGACCCTAAGCAATCAGCCCCAGCATTTT. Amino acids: CASSETRARETLSNQPQHF.

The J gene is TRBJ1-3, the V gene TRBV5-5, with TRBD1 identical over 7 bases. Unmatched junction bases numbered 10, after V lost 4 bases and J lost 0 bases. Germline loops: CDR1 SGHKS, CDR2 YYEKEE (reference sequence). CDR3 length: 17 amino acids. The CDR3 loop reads CASSPPGQRSSGNTIYF. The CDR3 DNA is TGTGCCAGCAGCCCTCCGGGACAGAGGAGCTCTGGAAACACCATATATTTT.

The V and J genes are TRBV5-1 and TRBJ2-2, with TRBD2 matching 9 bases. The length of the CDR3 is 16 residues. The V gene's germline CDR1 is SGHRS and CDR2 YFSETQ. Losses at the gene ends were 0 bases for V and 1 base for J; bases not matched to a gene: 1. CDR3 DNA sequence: TGCGCCAGCAGCTTGGAAGCGGGGGGGAACACCGGGGAGCTGTTTTTT. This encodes CASSLEAGGNTGELFF.

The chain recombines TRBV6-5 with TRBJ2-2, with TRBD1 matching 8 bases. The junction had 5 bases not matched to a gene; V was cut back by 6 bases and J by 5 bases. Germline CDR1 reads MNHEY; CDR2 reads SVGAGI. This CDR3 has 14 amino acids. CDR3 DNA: TGTGCCAGCAGGGGACAGGACCAAACCGGGGAGCTGTTTTTT. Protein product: CASRGQDQTGELFF.

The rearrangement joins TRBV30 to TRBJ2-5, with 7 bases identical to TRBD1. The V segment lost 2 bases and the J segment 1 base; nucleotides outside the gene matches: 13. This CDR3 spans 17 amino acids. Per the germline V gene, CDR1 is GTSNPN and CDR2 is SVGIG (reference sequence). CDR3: CAWSLRPPGQLQETQYF. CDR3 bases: TGTGCCTGGAGTCTCCGTCCCCCGGGACAGCTCCAAGAGACCCAGTACTTC. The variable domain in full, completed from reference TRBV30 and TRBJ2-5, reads SQTIHQWPATLVQPVGSPLSLECTVEGTSNPNLYWYRQAAGRGLQLLFYSVGIGQISSEVPQNLSASRPQDRQFILSSKKLLLSDSGFYLCAWSLRPPGQLQETQYFGPGTRLLVL.

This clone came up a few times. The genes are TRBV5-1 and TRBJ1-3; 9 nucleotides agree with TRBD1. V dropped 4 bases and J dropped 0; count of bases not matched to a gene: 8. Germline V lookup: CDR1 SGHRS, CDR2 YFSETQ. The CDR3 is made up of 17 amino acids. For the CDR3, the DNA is TGCGCCAGCAGCCCATCCGGGACAGGGCTCTCTGGAAACACCATATATTTT. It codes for CASSPSGTGLSGNTIYF.

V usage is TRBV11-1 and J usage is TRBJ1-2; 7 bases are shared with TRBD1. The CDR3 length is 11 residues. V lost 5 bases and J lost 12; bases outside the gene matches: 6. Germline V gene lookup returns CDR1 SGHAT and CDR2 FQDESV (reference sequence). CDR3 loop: CASSRGQSNTF. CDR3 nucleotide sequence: TGTGCCAGCAGCCGGGGACAGTCTAACACCTTC.

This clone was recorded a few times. The CDR3 coding sequence is TGTGCCAGTATGGGACAGGGAACAGATACGCAGTATTTT. As protein: CASMGQGTDTQYF. The chain carries TRBV19 and TRBJ2-3; 9 bases map to TRBD1. CDR3 size: 13 residues. The V and J ends lost 7 bases and 3 bases, in that order; junction bases with no gene match: 2. Germline assignment: CDR1 LNHDA and CDR2 SQIVND (reference sequence).

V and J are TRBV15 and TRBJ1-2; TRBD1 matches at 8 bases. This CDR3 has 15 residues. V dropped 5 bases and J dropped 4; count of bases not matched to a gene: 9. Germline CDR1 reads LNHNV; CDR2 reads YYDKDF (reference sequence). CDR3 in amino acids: CATSALEQGGYGYTF. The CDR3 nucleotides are TGTGCCACCAGCGCACTAGAACAGGGGGGCTATGGCTACACCTTC.

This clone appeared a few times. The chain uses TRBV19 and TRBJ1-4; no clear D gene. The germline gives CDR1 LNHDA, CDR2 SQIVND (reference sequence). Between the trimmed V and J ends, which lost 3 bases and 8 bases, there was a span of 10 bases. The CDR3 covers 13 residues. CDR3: CASSIAGREKLFF. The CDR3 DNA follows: TGTGCCAGTAGTATCGCGGGAAGGGAAAAACTGTTTTTT. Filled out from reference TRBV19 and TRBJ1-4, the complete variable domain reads DGGITQSPKYLFRKEGQNVTLSCEQNLNHDAMYWYRQDPGQGLRLIYYSQIVNDFQKGDIAEGYSVSREKKESFPLTVTSAQKNPTAFYLCASSIAGREKLFFGSGTQLSVL.

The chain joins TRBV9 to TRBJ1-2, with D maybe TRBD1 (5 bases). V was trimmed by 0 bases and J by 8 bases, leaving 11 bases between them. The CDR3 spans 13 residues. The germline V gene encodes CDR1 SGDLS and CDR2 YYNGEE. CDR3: CASSVDQGGGYTF. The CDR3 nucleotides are TGTGCCAGCAGCGTAGACCAGGGTGGGGGCTACACCTTC.

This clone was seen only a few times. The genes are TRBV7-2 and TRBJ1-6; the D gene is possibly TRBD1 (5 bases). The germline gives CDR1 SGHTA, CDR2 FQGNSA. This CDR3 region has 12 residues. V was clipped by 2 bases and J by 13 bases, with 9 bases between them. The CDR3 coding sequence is TGTGCCAGCAGCTTACCGGGGGTCCCCCTCCACTTT. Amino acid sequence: CASSLPGVPLHF.

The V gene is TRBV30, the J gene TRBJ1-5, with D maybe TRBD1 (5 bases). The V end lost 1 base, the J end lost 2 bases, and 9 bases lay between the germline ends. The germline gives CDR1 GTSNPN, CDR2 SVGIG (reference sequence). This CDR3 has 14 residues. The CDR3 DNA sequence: TGTGCCTGGAGTGCCTGGGGGGGCAATCAGCCCCAGCATTTT. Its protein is CAWSAWGGNQPQHF.

CDR3 loop: CASSLDNPDRGRNQPQHF. The CDR3 DNA sequence: TGTGCCAGCAGCTTAGATAATCCTGACAGGGGTCGCAATCAGCCCCAGCATTTT. This chain uses TRBV11-2 with TRBJ1-5; 8 nucleotides agree with TRBD1. The CDR3 length is 18 residues. Germline-derived CDR1 and CDR2 are SGHAT and FQNNGV. Trimming took 0 bases from V and 2 from J; bases not matched to a gene: 9. Variable domain in full (rest from reference TRBV11-2 and TRBJ1-5): EAGVAQSPRYKIIEKRQSVAFWCNPISGHATLYWYQQILGQGPKLLIQFQNNGVVDDSQLPKDRFSAERLKGVDSTLKIQPAKLEDSAVYLCASSLDNPDRGRNQPQHFGDGTRLSIL.

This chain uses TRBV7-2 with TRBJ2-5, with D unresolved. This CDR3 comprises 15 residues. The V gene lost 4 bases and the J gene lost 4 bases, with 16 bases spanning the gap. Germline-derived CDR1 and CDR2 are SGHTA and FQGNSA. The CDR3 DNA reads TGTGCCAGCAGCTCCCCTGGGCCTGGGCCAGAGACCCAGTACTTC. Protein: CASSSPGPGPETQYF.

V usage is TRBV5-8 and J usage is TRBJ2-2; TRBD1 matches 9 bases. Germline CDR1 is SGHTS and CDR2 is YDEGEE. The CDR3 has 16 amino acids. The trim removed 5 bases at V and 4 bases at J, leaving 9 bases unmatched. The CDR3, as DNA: TGTGCCAGCAGACAGGACAGGGGAGGGAGCACCGGGGAGCTGTTTTTT. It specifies CASRQDRGGSTGELFF. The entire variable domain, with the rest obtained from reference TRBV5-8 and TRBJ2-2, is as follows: EAGVTQSPTHLIKTRGQQATLRCSPISGHTSVYWYQQALGLGLQFLLWYDEGEERNRGNFPPRFSGRQFPNYSSELNVNALELEDSALYLCASRQDRGGSTGELFFGEGSRLTVL.

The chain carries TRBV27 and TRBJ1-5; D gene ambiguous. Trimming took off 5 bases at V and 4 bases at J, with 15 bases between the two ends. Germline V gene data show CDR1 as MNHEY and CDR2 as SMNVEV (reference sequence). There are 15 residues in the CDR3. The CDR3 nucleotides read TGTGCCAGCAGTGTCCTGTCAGGCACTAATCAGCCCCAGCATTTT. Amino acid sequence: CASSVLSGTNQPQHF.